The present entry profiles one T cell receptor beta chain with its context. The sample is drawn from a study of blood T cell repertoires in COVID-19. This CDR3 is 16 amino acids long. Germline V gene sequence: CDR1 MNHEY, CDR2 SVGEGT. Trimming at V came to 5 bases and at J to 6 bases, leaving 13 bases not matched to a gene. Data came from immunoSEQ multiplex PCR; TCRdb stores just in-frame clones and leaves some out. The table shows over 65,000 clones, with about 73% occurring only once. The material sequenced was peripheral blood. This receptor was taken from a man aged 55-75 years with COVID-19, enrolled during active disease. The J gene is TRBJ2-1, the V gene TRBV6-2 or TRBV6-3, with TRBD1 matching over 7 bases. The chain's CDR3 is CASSRGQSYKINEQFF. The CDR3 nucleotides read TGTGCCAGCAGTAGGGGACAGAGTTATAAAATCAATGAGCAGTTCTTC.